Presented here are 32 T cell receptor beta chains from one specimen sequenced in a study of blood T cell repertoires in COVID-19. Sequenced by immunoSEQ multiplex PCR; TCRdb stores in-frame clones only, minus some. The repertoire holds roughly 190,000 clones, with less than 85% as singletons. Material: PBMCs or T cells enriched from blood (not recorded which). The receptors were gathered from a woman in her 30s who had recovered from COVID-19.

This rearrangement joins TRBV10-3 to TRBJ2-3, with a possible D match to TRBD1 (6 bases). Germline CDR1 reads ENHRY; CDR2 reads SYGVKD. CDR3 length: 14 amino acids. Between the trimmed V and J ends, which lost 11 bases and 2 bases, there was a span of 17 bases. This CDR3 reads CAASRQGTTDTQYF. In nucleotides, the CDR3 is TGTGCCGCTAGTCGGCAGGGGACCACAGATACGCAGTATTTT.

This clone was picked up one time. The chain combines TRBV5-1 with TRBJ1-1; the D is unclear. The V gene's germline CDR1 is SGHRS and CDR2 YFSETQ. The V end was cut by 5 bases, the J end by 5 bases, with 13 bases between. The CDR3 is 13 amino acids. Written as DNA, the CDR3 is TGCGCCAGCAGGGTTGGGAGAGGGACTGAAGCTTTCTTT. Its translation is CASRVGRGTEAFF.

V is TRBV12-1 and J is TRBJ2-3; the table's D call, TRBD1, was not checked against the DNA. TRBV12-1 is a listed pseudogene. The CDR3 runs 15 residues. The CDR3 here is CASSPEGAGTDTQYF. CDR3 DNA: TGTGCCAGCAGCCCCGAGGGGGCCGGCACAGATACGCAGTATTTT.

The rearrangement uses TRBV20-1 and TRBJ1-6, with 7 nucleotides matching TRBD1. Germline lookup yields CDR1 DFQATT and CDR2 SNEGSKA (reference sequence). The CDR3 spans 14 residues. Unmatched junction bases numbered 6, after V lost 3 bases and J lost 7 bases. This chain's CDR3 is CSASPGQQNSPLHF. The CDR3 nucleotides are TGCAGTGCTAGTCCGGGACAGCAAAATTCACCCCTCCACTTT.

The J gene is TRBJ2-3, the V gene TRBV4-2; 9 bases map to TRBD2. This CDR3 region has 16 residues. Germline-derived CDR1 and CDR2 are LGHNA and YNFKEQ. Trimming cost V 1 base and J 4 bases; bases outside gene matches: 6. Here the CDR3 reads CASSQAGGGASDTQYF. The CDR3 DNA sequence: TGTGCCAGCAGCCAAGCTGGCGGGGGGGCTTCAGATACGCAGTATTTT.

The CDR3 loop reads CASTGQGPYTGELFF. The CDR3 DNA sequence: TGTGCCAGCACCGGACAGGGACCATACACCGGGGAGCTGTTTTTT. The chain is built from TRBV28 and TRBJ2-2; 8 bases fit TRBD1. The CDR3 has 15 amino acids. CDR1 is MDHEN and CDR2 is SYDVKM in the germline V gene. Trimming at V came to 7 bases and at J to 3 bases, leaving 7 bases not matched to a gene.

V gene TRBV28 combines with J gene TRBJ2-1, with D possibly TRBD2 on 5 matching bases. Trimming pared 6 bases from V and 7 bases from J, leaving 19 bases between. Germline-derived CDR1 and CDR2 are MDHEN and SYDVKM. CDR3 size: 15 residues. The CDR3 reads CASSLPKGSRNEQFF. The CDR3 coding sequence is TGTGCCAGCAGCCTTCCTAAAGGGAGTAGAAATGAGCAGTTCTTC.

The CDR3 DNA is TGTGCCAGCAGTTTATCACCCGGTTCCGCAGATACGCAGTATTTT. It specifies CASSLSPGSADTQYF. The J gene is TRBJ2-3, the V gene TRBV28, with no clear D. This CDR3 spans 15 amino acids. V was shortened by 1 base and J by 4 bases, with 12 bases between the two germline ends. Germline V gene sequence: CDR1 MDHEN, CDR2 SYDVKM.

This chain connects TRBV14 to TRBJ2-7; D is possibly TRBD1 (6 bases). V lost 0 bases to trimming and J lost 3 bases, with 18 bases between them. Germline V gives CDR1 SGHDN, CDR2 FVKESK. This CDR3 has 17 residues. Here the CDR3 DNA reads TGTGCCAGCAGCCAAGAAAGGGGGACCCTGAGCAACTACGAGCAGTACTTC. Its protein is CASSQERGTLSNYEQYF.

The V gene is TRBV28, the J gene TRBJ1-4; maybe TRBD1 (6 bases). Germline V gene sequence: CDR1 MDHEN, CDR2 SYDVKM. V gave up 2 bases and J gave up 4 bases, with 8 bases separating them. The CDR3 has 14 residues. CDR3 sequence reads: CASSLAQGNEKLFF. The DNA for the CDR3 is TGTGCCAGCAGTTTAGCACAGGGTAATGAAAAACTGTTTTTT.

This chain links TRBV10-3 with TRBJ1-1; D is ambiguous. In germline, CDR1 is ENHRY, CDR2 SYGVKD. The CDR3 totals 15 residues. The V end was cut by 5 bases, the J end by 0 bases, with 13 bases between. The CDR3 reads CAISRGVLMNTEAFF. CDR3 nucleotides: TGTGCCATCAGTCGGGGTGTGCTCATGAACACTGAAGCTTTCTTT.

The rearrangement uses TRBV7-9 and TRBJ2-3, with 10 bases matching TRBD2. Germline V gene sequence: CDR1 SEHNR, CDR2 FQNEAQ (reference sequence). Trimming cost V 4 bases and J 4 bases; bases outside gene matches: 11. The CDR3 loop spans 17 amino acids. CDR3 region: CASSYSGLAGGPDTQYF. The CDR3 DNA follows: TGTGCCAGCAGCTATAGCGGTTTAGCGGGGGGTCCAGATACGCAGTATTTT.

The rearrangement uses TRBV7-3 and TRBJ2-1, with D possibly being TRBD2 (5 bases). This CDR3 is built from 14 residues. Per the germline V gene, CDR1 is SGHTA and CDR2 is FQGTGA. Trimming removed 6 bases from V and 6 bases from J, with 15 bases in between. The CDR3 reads CASSSTSTVNEQFF. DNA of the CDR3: TGTGCCAGCAGTTCAACTAGTACGGTCAATGAGCAGTTCTTC.

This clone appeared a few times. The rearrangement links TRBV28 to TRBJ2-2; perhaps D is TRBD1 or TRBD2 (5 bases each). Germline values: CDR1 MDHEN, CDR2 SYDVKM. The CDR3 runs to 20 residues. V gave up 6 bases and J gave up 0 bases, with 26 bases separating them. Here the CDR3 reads CASRLAYFGRATTNTGELFF. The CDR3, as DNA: TGTGCCAGCAGATTAGCGTATTTTGGCAGGGCCACAACGAACACCGGGGAGCTGTTTTTT.

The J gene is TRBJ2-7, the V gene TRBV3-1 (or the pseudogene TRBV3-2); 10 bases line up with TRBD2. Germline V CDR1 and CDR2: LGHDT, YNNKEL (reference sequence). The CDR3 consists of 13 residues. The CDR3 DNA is TGTGCCAGCAGCCAGGGGCTAGCGGGGGCCCCACGCGTC. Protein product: CASSQGLAGAPRV.

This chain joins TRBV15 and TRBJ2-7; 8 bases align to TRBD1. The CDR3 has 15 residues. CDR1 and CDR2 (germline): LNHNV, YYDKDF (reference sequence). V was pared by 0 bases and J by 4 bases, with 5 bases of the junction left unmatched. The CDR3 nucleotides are TGTGCCACCAGCAGAGAGCAGGGGGCCGGTTACGAGCAGTACTTC. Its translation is CATSREQGAGYEQYF.

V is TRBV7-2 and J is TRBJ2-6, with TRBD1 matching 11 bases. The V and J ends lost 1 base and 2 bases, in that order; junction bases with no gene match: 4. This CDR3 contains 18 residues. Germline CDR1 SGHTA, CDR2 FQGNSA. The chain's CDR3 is CASSLGGQGATGANVLTF. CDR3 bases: TGTGCCAGCAGCTTAGGAGGACAGGGGGCGACTGGGGCCAACGTCCTGACTTTC.

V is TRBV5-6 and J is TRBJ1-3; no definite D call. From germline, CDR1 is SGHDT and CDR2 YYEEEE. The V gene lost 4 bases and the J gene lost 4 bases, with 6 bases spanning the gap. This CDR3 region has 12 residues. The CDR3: CASSLVGNTIYF. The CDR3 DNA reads TGTGCCAGCAGCCTAGTGGGAAACACCATATATTTT.

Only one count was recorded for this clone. Here the CDR3 reads CASSLTGFLGYTF. The CDR3 DNA sequence: TGTGCCAGCAGCTTGACAGGGTTTCTTGGCTACACCTTC. The chain couples TRBV5-6 to TRBJ1-2; tentative D call: TRBD1 (6 bases). This CDR3 comprises 13 residues. Looked up from germline, CDR1 is SGHDT and CDR2 is YYEEEE. V gave up 1 base and J gave up 7 bases, with 11 bases separating them.

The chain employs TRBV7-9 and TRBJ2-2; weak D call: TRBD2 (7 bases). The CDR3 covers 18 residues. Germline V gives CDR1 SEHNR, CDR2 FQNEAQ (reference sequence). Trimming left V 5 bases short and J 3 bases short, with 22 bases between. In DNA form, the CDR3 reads TGTGCCAGCAGCACCCCGGGGGGCAGCCAGGGCTACACCGGGGAGCTGTTTTTT. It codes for CASSTPGGSQGYTGELFF.

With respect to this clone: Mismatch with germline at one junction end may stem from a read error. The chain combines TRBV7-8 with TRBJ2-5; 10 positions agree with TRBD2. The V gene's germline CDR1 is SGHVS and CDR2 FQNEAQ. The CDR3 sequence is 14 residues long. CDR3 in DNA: TGTGCCAGCAGCTTAGGGGCACTAGCGGGACTGGACAACTTC. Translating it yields CASSLGALAGLDNF.

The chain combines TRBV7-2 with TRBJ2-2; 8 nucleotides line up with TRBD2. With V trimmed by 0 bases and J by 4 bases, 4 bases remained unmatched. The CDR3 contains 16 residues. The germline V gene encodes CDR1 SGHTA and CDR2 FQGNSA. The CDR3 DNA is TGTGCCAGCAGCTTAGCACCCCTAGCGGGCACCGGGGAGCTGTTTTTT. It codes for CASSLAPLAGTGELFF.

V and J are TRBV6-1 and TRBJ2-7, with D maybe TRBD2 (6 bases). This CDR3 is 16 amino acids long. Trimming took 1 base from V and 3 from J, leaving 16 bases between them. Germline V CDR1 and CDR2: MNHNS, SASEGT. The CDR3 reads CASSEEVGSGSYEQYV. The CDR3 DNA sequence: TGTGCCAGCAGTGAAGAAGTCGGGAGTGGGAGCTACGAGCAGTACGTC.

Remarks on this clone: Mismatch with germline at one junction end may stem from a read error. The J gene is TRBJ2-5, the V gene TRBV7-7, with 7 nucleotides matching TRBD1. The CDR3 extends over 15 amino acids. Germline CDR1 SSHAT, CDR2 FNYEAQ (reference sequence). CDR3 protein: CASSSTRGSGETQYF. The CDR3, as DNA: TGTGCTAGCAGCTCGACCAGGGGGTCGGGGGAGACCCAGTACTTC.

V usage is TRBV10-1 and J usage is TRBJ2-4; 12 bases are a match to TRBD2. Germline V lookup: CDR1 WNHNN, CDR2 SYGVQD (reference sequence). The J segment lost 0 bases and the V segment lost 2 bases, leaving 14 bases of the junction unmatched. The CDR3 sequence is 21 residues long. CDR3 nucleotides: TGCGCCAGCAGTGAGAGCGGGGTCCCGGGACTAGCGGGCAGAGCCAAAAACATTCAGTACTTC. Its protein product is CASSESGVPGLAGRAKNIQYF.

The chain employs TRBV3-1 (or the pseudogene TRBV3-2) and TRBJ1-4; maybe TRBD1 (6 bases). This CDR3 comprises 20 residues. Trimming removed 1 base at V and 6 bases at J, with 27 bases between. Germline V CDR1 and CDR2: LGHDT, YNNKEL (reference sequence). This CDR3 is CASSQVLIGKPGALYEKLFF. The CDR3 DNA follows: TGTGCCAGCAGCCAAGTCTTAATCGGGAAGCCAGGGGCGTTATATGAAAAACTGTTTTTT.

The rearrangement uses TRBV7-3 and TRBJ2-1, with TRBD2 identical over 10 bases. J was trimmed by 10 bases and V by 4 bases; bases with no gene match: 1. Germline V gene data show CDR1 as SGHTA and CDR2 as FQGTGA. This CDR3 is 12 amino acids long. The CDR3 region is CASSSGLAEQFF. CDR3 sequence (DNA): TGTGCCAGCAGCTCGGGACTAGCGGAGCAGTTCTTC.

Here the CDR3 reads CASTSRPGQPQHF. The CDR3 DNA reads TGTGCCAGCACTAGTCGGCCGGGTCAGCCCCAGCATTTT. The rearrangement links TRBV6-5 to TRBJ1-5; no firm D call. This CDR3 region has 13 residues. The germline V gene encodes CDR1 MNHEY and CDR2 SVGAGI. V gave up 7 bases and J gave up 6 bases, with 13 bases separating them.

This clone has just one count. The CDR3, as DNA: TGCGCCAGCAGCTTGGACCCGCGCTCTAATGAAAAACTGTTTTTT. It codes for CASSLDPRSNEKLFF. This chain uses TRBV5-1 with TRBJ1-4; D unclear. Germline values: CDR1 SGHRS, CDR2 YFSETQ. This CDR3 has 15 amino acids. The germline V and J ends were trimmed by 0 bases and 3 bases, with 9 bases remaining between them.

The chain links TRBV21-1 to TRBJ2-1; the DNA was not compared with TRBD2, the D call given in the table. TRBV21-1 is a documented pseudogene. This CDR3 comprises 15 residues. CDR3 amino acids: CASSNPVIAGNEQFF. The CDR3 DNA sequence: TGTGCCAGCAGCAACCCCGTAATAGCCGGCAATGAGCAGTTCTTC.

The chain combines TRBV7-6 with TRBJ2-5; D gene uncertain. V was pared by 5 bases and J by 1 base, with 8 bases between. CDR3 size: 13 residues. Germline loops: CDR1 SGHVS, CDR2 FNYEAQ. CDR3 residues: CASSIGLQETQYF. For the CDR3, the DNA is TGTGCCAGCAGCATAGGTCTCCAAGAGACCCAGTACTTC.

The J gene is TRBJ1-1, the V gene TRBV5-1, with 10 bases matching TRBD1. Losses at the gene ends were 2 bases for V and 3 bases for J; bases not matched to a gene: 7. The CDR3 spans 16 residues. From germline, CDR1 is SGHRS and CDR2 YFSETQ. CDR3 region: CASSLRTGGRDTEAFF. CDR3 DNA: TGCGCCAGCAGCTTACGGACAGGGGGGAGGGACACTGAAGCTTTCTTT.